Described below is a single T cell receptor beta chain sequence and its context. Patients who had autoimmune disease history or got systemic immunosuppression were left out. Here immunoSEQ multiplex PCR was the method, and the copy in TCRdb shows in-frame clones only, minus some. The sample has about 92,000 clones; approximately 91% are singletons. This entry belongs to a study of OX40 agonist ivuxolimab in advanced cancers. In the study overall: Patients received the agonistic anti-OX40 (CD134) antibody ivuxolimab.

Deletions cut 7 bases from V and 3 bases from J, with 20 bases between. Germline-derived CDR1 and CDR2 are MNHNY and SVGAGI (reference sequence). The CDR3 is made up of 16 amino acids. V usage is TRBV6-6 and J usage is TRBJ2-3; the D call may be TRBD1 or TRBD2 (5 bases each). The receptor was isolated from an adult with an advanced solid tumor such as melanoma, head and neck, liver or kidney cancer. The input for sequencing was CD4+ or CD8+ T cells sorted from blood, taken in a trial of the OX40 agonist ivuxolimab. The CDR3 spells CASTNGAGRTTDTQYF. For the CDR3, the DNA is TGTGCCAGCACCAACGGGGCGGGCCGGACTACAGATACGCAGTATTTT.